The subject of this entry is one T cell receptor (beta chain). The antigen remains unidentified. The CDR3 has 14 amino acids. Trimming pared 0 bases from V and 3 bases from J, leaving 6 bases between. Germline V gene lookup returns CDR1 MGHDK and CDR2 SYGVNS. This sample was included in a study of shared clonotypes between healthy human individuals. Study background: Each donor's CD4 naive and CD4 memory cells filled three plates apiece, CD8 naive two, and CD8 memory one. Study-wide results and limits: Memory subsets generally showed lower estimated richness than naive subsets.

This table comes from immunoSEQ multiplex PCR, and its TCRdb copy is limited to in-frame clones, with some not included. The repertoire has roughly 400,000 clones, about 96% of them found once; the top ten carry about 0.32%. This chain uses TRBV25-1 with TRBJ2-1, with D hard to call. The material sequenced was memory CD8+ T cells sorted from blood. Subset of the sample: CD45RO+ cells pooled with CCR7-negative TemRA cells. The source is a man younger than 45 in good health. The CDR3 nucleotides read TGTGCCAGCAGTGAATATAAGGGCTACAATGAGCAGTTCTTC. It is translated as CASSEYKGYNEQFF.